The next 18 T cell receptor beta chains were all read from a single sample in a study of blood T cell repertoires in COVID-19. The protocol was immunoSEQ multiplex PCR, while the TCRdb copy is restricted to in-frame clones and leaves out a portion. Of about 130,000 clones in the sample, roughly 88% were seen once. The specimen was peripheral blood. The receptors stem from an older man with active COVID-19.

The V and J genes are TRBV18 and TRBJ2-1; tentative D call: TRBD2 (5 bases). Trimming left V 3 bases short and J 0 bases short, with 9 bases between. The CDR3 runs to 15 residues. Per germline, CDR1 KGHSH and CDR2 LQKENI. The CDR3, as DNA: TGTGCCAGCTCACCCGGGGTTAGCTCCTACAATGAGCAGTTCTTC. Its translation is CASSPGVSSYNEQFF. Combining the CDR3 with reference TRBV18 and TRBJ2-1 gives the whole variable domain NAGVMQNPRHLVRRRGQEARLRCSPMKGHSHVYWYRQLPEEGLKFMVYLQKENIIDESGMPKERFSAEFPKEGPSILRIQQVVRGDSAAYFCASSPGVSSYNEQFFGPGTRLTVL.

The chain carries TRBV19 and TRBJ2-5; D uncertain. Trimming left V 5 bases short and J 2 bases short, with 9 bases between. Germline lookup yields CDR1 LNHDA and CDR2 SQIVND (reference sequence). There are 13 residues in the CDR3. CDR3 nucleotides: TGTGCCAGTAGTGACTCCGGTCAAGAGACCCAGTACTTC. Protein sequence: CASSDSGQETQYF.

CDR3 DNA sequence: TGTGCCAGCAGCACGGGGACTAGCGGTAAAGAGACCCAGTACTTC. Translation: CASSTGTSGKETQYF. The J gene is TRBJ2-5, the V gene TRBV9, with 11 positions matching TRBD2. The CDR3 runs to 15 residues. Trimming removed 4 bases from V and 3 bases from J; junction bases left unmatched: 5. CDR1 and CDR2 (germline): SGDLS, YYNGEE.

V usage is TRBV10-3 and J usage is TRBJ2-1; TRBD2 is a possible D gene (5 bases). The CDR3 consists of 15 residues. CDR1 is ENHRY and CDR2 is SYGVKD in the germline V gene. V gave up 2 bases and J gave up 9 bases, with 17 bases separating them. CDR3 protein: CAISEGVTNHREQFF. DNA for the CDR3: TGTGCCATCAGTGAGGGAGTGACTAATCACCGTGAGCAGTTCTTC.

This clone showed up just a few times. The rearrangement joins TRBV27 to TRBJ2-5; 14 nucleotides agree with TRBD2. Trimming at V came to 5 bases and at J to 7 bases, leaving 12 bases not matched to a gene. Germline V CDR1 and CDR2: MNHEY, SMNVEV (reference sequence). The CDR3 extends over 17 amino acids. The CDR3 loop reads CASSPGLAGVGFGTQYF. As DNA, the CDR3 is TGTGCCAGCAGTCCGGGACTAGCGGGAGTGGGGTTTGGGACCCAGTACTTC.

V and J are TRBV20-1 and TRBJ1-1; D gene ambiguous. CDR1 and CDR2 from the germline V gene are DFQATT and SNEGSKA (reference sequence). The CDR3 is made up of 11 amino acids. The CDR3 nucleotides read TGCAGGGGAGCGATGAACACTGAAGCTTTCTTT. As protein: CRGAMNTEAFF.

The CDR3 DNA reads as TGTGCCAGCAGCCGAACCCTACTAGCGGGTAACTACAATGAGCAGTTCTTC. This translates into CASSRTLLAGNYNEQFF. This chain joins TRBV11-2 and TRBJ2-1; 9 positions match TRBD2. The CDR3 spans 17 residues. J gave up 3 bases and V 5 bases, and 11 bases lay outside the gene matches. Germline V lookup: CDR1 SGHAT, CDR2 FQNNGV.

The chain has TRBV9 and TRBJ1-1; 10 nucleotides align to TRBD1. With 7 bases clipped from V and 5 bases from J, the junction kept 8 bases outside the gene matches. The length of the CDR3 is 14 residues. Germline V gene lookup returns CDR1 SGDLS and CDR2 YYNGEE. CDR3 protein: CASARDRGRTEAFF. DNA of the CDR3: TGTGCCAGCGCCCGGGACAGGGGCAGGACTGAAGCTTTCTTT.

V gene TRBV11-2 combines with J gene TRBJ2-2; possible D gene TRBD1, 6 bases. CDR3 length: 15 amino acids. V was trimmed by 5 bases and J by 0 bases, leaving 10 bases between them. Germline V gene lookup returns CDR1 SGHAT and CDR2 FQNNGV. For the CDR3, the DNA is TGTGCCAGCAGCCAGGGGACCTCGAACACCGGGGAGCTGTTTTTT. It specifies CASSQGTSNTGELFF.

The chain recombines TRBV3-1 (or the pseudogene TRBV3-2) with TRBJ2-3, with TRBD2 matching over 10 bases. After removal of 0 bases from V and 3 bases from J, the junction contained 3 bases not matched to a gene. The CDR3 extends over 16 amino acids. CDR1 LGHDT and CDR2 YNNKEL come from the germline V gene (reference sequence). The CDR3 spells CASSQDSGRSTDTQYF. The CDR3 DNA reads TGTGCCAGCAGCCAAGATAGCGGGAGGAGTACAGATACGCAGTATTTT.

This chain connects TRBV6-6 to TRBJ1-3; a weak D match, TRBD1 (5 bases). The CDR3 totals 14 residues. V lost 7 bases to trimming and J lost 5 bases, with 15 bases between them. Germline CDR1 reads MNHNY; CDR2 reads SVGAGI (reference sequence). The DNA for the CDR3 is TGTGCCAGCACACCGGGGGGGAGGAGAAACACCATATATTTT. Its protein is CASTPGGRRNTIYF.

The chain has TRBV7-2 and TRBJ2-7; the D is unclear. Germline V gene data show CDR1 as SGHTA and CDR2 as FQGNSA. The CDR3 sequence is 15 residues long. V gave up 4 bases and J gave up 0 bases, with 13 bases separating them. The CDR3 loop is CASSSGGLPSYEQYF. The CDR3, as DNA: TGTGCCAGCAGCTCCGGCGGTTTACCCTCCTACGAGCAGTACTTC.

This clone appeared a few times. This chain joins TRBV9 and TRBJ2-2; a possible D gene is TRBD2 (5 bases). The V end lost 6 bases, the J end lost 2 bases, and 11 bases lay between the germline ends. This CDR3 is 14 amino acids long. Germline CDR1 and CDR2: SGDLS and YYNGEE. The CDR3 DNA follows: TGTGCCAGCACGAGGGCGGAAAACACCGGGGAGCTGTTTTTT. Translation: CASTRAENTGELFF.

The DNA for the CDR3 is TGTGCCAGCAATCCTCCGGGACTAGCGGGCCGAGGGGAGCTGTTTTTT. It is translated as CASNPPGLAGRGELFF. The V call is TRBV28, the J call TRBJ2-2, with 12 bases aligning to TRBD2. Germline V gene data show CDR1 as MDHEN and CDR2 as SYDVKM. The CDR3 runs to 16 residues. V trimming: 7 bases; J trimming: 8 bases; junction bases outside the gene matches: 11. The entire variable domain, with the rest obtained from reference TRBV28 and TRBJ2-2, is as follows: DVKVTQSSRYLVKRTGEKVFLECVQDMDHENMFWYRQDPGLGLRLIYFSYDVKMKEKGDIPEGYSVSREKKERFSLILESASTNQTSMYLCASNPPGLAGRGELFFGEGSRLTVL.

The chain combines TRBV2 with TRBJ1-5, with 8 positions matching TRBD1. Germline CDR1 and CDR2: SNHLY and FYNNEI. J was trimmed by 4 bases and V by 2 bases; bases with no gene match: 4. The CDR3 totals 15 residues. CDR3 amino acids: CASSEFRGLNQPQHF. CDR3 coding DNA: TGTGCCAGCAGTGAATTCAGGGGGCTAAATCAGCCCCAGCATTTT.

The rearrangement links TRBV3-1 (or the pseudogene TRBV3-2) to TRBJ2-7, with 8 bases fitting TRBD1. CDR3 size: 15 residues. The V gene end was trimmed by 3 bases and the J gene end by 0 bases; junction bases not matched to a gene: 4. The germline gives CDR1 LGHDT, CDR2 YNNKEL (reference sequence). The CDR3 DNA is TGTGCCAGCAGCCAGGGACAGGTTCTCTCCTACGAGCAGTACTTC. Translation gives CASSQGQVLSYEQYF.

The gene calls are TRBV12-3 or TRBV12-4 and TRBJ1-2; 8 positions agree with TRBD1. The CDR3 has 13 amino acids. V gave up 5 bases and J gave up 2 bases; unmatched junction bases: 1. CDR3 sequence (DNA): TGTGCCAGCAGTCGACAGGGGAACTATGGCTACACCTTC. Translated: CASSRQGNYGYTF.

This chain uses TRBV5-1 with TRBJ2-2; 8 bases align to TRBD2. The J segment lost 7 bases and the V segment lost 4 bases, leaving 0 bases of the junction unmatched. This CDR3 is 12 amino acids long. Germline V CDR1 and CDR2: SGHRS, YFSETQ. The CDR3 bases are TGCGCCAGCAGCACTAGCGGCGGGGAGCTGTTTTTT. Amino acids: CASSTSGGELFF. The full variable domain, its missing parts supplied by reference TRBV5-1 and TRBJ2-2, is KAGVTQTPRYLIKTRGQQVTLSCSPISGHRSVSWYQQTPGQGLQFLFEYFSETQRNKGNFPGRFSGRQFSNSRSEMNVSTLELGDSALYLCASSTSGGELFFGEGSRLTVL.